This is a list of T cell receptor beta chains from one sample in a study of blood T cell repertoires in COVID-19. Sequencing used immunoSEQ multiplex PCR; TCRdb keeps in-frame clones, though not all of them. The profile shows about 180,000 clones, around 86% of them singletons. The source material was PBMCs or T cells enriched from blood (not recorded which). All receptors derive from a woman between 25 and 40 years old who had recovered from COVID-19. The CDR3 runs from the conserved cysteine through the conserved F or W. Fields, in order: D gene, J gene, V gene, clone size, CDR3 length, CDR3 DNA, CDR3 protein. The D gene is left open where the match is weak. Clone size is given for some rows only: seen once, a few or many times, or a class if the clone is expanded.

d_gene: -
j_gene: TRBJ1-4
v_gene: TRBV19
abundance: -
len: 18
CDR3nt: TGTGCCAGTAGTATAGGTACCTACGGTGTCACCGGTTTCGAAAAACTGTTTTTT
CDR3aa: CASSIGTYGVTGFEKLFF

d_gene: -
j_gene: TRBJ1-1
v_gene: TRBV28
abundance: -
len: 12
CDR3nt: TGTGCCAGCAGTCGCTTAAGGGGCGGAGCTTTCTTT
CDR3aa: CASSRLRGGAFF

d_gene: -
j_gene: TRBJ2-2
v_gene: TRBV9
abundance: -
len: 14
CDR3nt: TGTGCCAGCAGCGTAGGCCTAGCGACCGGGGAGCTGTTTTTT
CDR3aa: CASSVGLATGELFF

d_gene: -
j_gene: TRBJ2-5
v_gene: TRBV5-1
abundance: -
len: 15
CDR3nt: TGCGCCAGCAGCTTGGAGGCTTCAGGTACGAAGACCCAGTACTTC
CDR3aa: CASSLEASGTKTQYF

d_gene: -
j_gene: TRBJ2-1
v_gene: TRBV30
abundance: -
len: 13
CDR3nt: TGTGCCTACAATGCAGGGGAGGGATATCAGCAGTTCTTC
CDR3aa: CAYNAGEGYQQFF

d_gene: TRBD2
j_gene: TRBJ2-1
v_gene: TRBV7-6
abundance: -
len: 18
CDR3nt: TGTGCCAGCAGCTTAATGACTAGCGGGAGGCCCTCCTACAATGAGCAGTTCTTC
CDR3aa: CASSLMTSGRPSYNEQFF

d_gene: TRBD2
j_gene: TRBJ2-3
v_gene: TRBV6-5
abundance: -
len: 15
CDR3nt: TGTGCCAGCAGACGACTAGCGGAGCTCTCCGATACGCAGTATTTT
CDR3aa: CASRRLAELSDTQYF

d_gene: TRBD1
j_gene: TRBJ2-7
v_gene: TRBV27
abundance: -
len: 14
CDR3nt: TGTGCCAGCAGTTTCGGGCAGGGGGCGTTCGAGCAGTACTTC
CDR3aa: CASSFGQGAFEQYF

d_gene: TRBD2
j_gene: TRBJ2-3
v_gene: TRBV12-3/TRBV12-4
abundance: once
len: 13
CDR3nt: TGTGCCAGCAGTTTAGGTAGCGGGGATACGCAGTATTTT
CDR3aa: CASSLGSGDTQYF

d_gene: -
j_gene: TRBJ1-4
v_gene: TRBV7-6
abundance: -
len: 13
CDR3nt: TGTGCCAGCAGCCGGACTTTAAATGAAAAACTGTTTTTT
CDR3aa: CASSRTLNEKLFF

d_gene: -
j_gene: TRBJ1-2
v_gene: TRBV2
abundance: -
len: 14
CDR3nt: TGTGCCAGCAGCGAGTACCCAGGTATCTATGGCTACACCTTC
CDR3aa: CASSEYPGIYGYTF

d_gene: -
j_gene: TRBJ2-7
v_gene: TRBV27
abundance: -
len: 17
CDR3nt: TGTGCCAGCAGTTTATCGAGGAGGCCGGGAATATTATACGAGCAGTACTTC
CDR3aa: CASSLSRRPGILYEQYF

d_gene: TRBD2
j_gene: TRBJ2-2
v_gene: TRBV7-3
abundance: -
len: 15
CDR3nt: TGTGCCAGCAGCCGAGCGGGAGGGCGCAACGGGGAGCTGTTTTTT
CDR3aa: CASSRAGGRNGELFF

d_gene: TRBD1
j_gene: TRBJ2-7
v_gene: TRBV28
abundance: -
len: 16
CDR3nt: TGTGCCAGCAGTTCCCCAGGGACAGGGGCAACCTACGAGCAGTACTTC
CDR3aa: CASSSPGTGATYEQYF

d_gene: -
j_gene: TRBJ1-2
v_gene: TRBV28
abundance: -
len: 18
CDR3nt: TGTGCCAGCAGTTCCCGGTGGTTGGTGGAGGCCTTTATCAATGGCTACACCTTC
CDR3aa: CASSSRWLVEAFINGYTF

d_gene: -
j_gene: TRBJ2-3
v_gene: TRBV3-1/TRBV3-2
abundance: -
len: 12
CDR3nt: TGTGCCAGCAGCCAAGGTCTAGATACGCAGTATTTT
CDR3aa: CASSQGLDTQYF

d_gene: TRBD1
j_gene: TRBJ2-2
v_gene: TRBV5-1
abundance: -
len: 17
CDR3nt: TGCGCCAGCAGCTTGACCCCGCCGGGACAGGGGGCCGGGGAGCTGTTTTTT
CDR3aa: CASSLTPPGQGAGELFF

d_gene: TRBD2
j_gene: TRBJ2-4
v_gene: TRBV6-5
abundance: -
len: 13
CDR3nt: TGTGCCAGCAAAAGGACTAGCGGGAAGAGACAGTACTTC
CDR3aa: CASKRTSGKRQYF

d_gene: TRBD1
j_gene: TRBJ1-6
v_gene: TRBV6-5
abundance: once
len: 14
CDR3nt: TGTGCCAGCAGATCGACAGGGTGGAATTCACCCCTCCACTTT
CDR3aa: CASRSTGWNSPLHF

d_gene: -
j_gene: TRBJ2-1
v_gene: TRBV20-1
abundance: -
len: 11
CDR3nt: TGCAGTGCAGTCCAAAAAAGGGGTCAGTTCTTC
CDR3aa: CSAVQKRGQFF

d_gene: TRBD2
j_gene: TRBJ2-1
v_gene: TRBV10-1
abundance: -
len: 15
CDR3nt: TGCGCCAGCAGTCATAGCGGGAGCCTCCTCAATGAGCAGTTCTTC
CDR3aa: CASSHSGSLLNEQFF

d_gene: TRBD1
j_gene: TRBJ1-2
v_gene: TRBV5-1
abundance: -
len: 14
CDR3nt: TGCGCCAGCAGCGGACAGGGACGGTTTAGTGGCTACACCTTC
CDR3aa: CASSGQGRFSGYTF

d_gene: TRBD1
j_gene: TRBJ2-1
v_gene: TRBV29-1
abundance: once
len: 15
CDR3nt: TGCAGCGTTGAACTAGGGGGACAGGGGGTAGATGAGCAGTTCTTC
CDR3aa: CSVELGGQGVDEQFF

d_gene: TRBD1
j_gene: TRBJ1-4
v_gene: TRBV28
abundance: -
len: 14
CDR3nt: TGTGCCAGCAGTCCCCCGACAGGGCGGGAAAAACTGTTTTTT
CDR3aa: CASSPPTGREKLFF

d_gene: -
j_gene: TRBJ2-3
v_gene: TRBV3-1/TRBV3-2
abundance: -
len: 13
CDR3nt: TGTGCCAGCAGCCAAGATCCATTAGATACGCAGTATTTT
CDR3aa: CASSQDPLDTQYF

d_gene: -
j_gene: TRBJ2-5
v_gene: TRBV11-2
abundance: -
len: 15
CDR3nt: TGTGCCAGCAGCTCCCCTAGCGAACCCCAAGAGACCCAGTACTTC
CDR3aa: CASSSPSEPQETQYF

d_gene: TRBD1
j_gene: TRBJ2-3
v_gene: TRBV11-2
abundance: -
len: 16
CDR3nt: TGTGCCAGCAGGCCGGACAGGGGGTCTGTCACAGATACGCAGTATTTT
CDR3aa: CASRPDRGSVTDTQYF

d_gene: TRBD1
j_gene: TRBJ1-2
v_gene: TRBV19
abundance: once
len: 15
CDR3nt: TGTGCCAGTAGTATACAGGGGGCTGTAATCTATGGCTACACCTTC
CDR3aa: CASSIQGAVIYGYTF

d_gene: -
j_gene: TRBJ2-3
v_gene: TRBV28
abundance: -
len: 14
CDR3nt: TGTGCCAGCAGTTTTAGGGGGCGGGGAGATACGCAGTATTTT
CDR3aa: CASSFRGRGDTQYF

d_gene: TRBD2
j_gene: TRBJ2-3
v_gene: TRBV2
abundance: -
len: 14
CDR3nt: TGTGCCAGCATTCTCAGCGGGAGAATAGATACGCAGTATTTT
CDR3aa: CASILSGRIDTQYF

d_gene: -
j_gene: TRBJ1-1
v_gene: TRBV29-1
abundance: -
len: 13
CDR3nt: TGCAGCGTTGAAGATCCGGTGAACACTGAAGCTTTCTTT
CDR3aa: CSVEDPVNTEAFF

d_gene: -
j_gene: TRBJ1-1
v_gene: TRBV5-1
abundance: -
len: 14
CDR3nt: TGCGCCAGCAGCTTGACAGGAATGGGGACTGAAGCTTTCTTT
CDR3aa: CASSLTGMGTEAFF

d_gene: -
j_gene: TRBJ2-7
v_gene: TRBV4-1
abundance: -
len: 13
CDR3nt: TGCGCCAGCAGCCAAACCTCAGGGGACGAGCAGTACTTC
CDR3aa: CASSQTSGDEQYF

d_gene: -
j_gene: TRBJ2-1
v_gene: TRBV13
abundance: -
len: 15
CDR3nt: TGTGCCAGCAGCCAGCGCCTCAACTCCTACAATGAGCAGTTCTTC
CDR3aa: CASSQRLNSYNEQFF

d_gene: -
j_gene: TRBJ2-7
v_gene: TRBV5-6
abundance: -
len: 16
CDR3nt: TGTGCCAGCAGCGAAAACAGGGTAATGACATCCTACGAGCAGTACTTC
CDR3aa: CASSENRVMTSYEQYF

d_gene: TRBD2
j_gene: TRBJ2-1
v_gene: TRBV4-1
abundance: -
len: 13
CDR3nt: TGCGCCAGCAGCTGGGGGGGTACAGATGAGCAGTTCTTC
CDR3aa: CASSWGGTDEQFF

d_gene: -
j_gene: TRBJ1-3
v_gene: TRBV28
abundance: -
len: 16
CDR3nt: TGTGCCAGCAGTCCTCCCAGGGTCGTTACTGGAAACACCATATATTTT
CDR3aa: CASSPPRVVTGNTIYF